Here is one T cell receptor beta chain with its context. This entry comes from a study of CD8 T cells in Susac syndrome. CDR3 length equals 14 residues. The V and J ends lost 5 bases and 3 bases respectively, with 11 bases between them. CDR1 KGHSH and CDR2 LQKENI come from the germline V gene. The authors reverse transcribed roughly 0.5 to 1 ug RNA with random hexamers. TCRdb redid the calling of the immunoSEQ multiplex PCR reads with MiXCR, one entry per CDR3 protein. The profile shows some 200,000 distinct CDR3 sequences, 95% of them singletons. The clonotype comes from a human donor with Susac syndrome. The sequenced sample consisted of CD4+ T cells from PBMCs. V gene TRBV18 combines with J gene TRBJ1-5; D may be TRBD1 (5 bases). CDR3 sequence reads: CASSIGQANQPQHF. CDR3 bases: TGTGCCAGCTCAATCGGACAAGCCAATCAGCCCCAGCATTTT.